This T cell receptor beta chain was sequenced in a study of CD8+ T cells in alopecia areata. Study-level results: Lesional tissue from the scalp (especially in alopecia totalis/universalis) showed higher clonality than normal scalp. Tofacitinib significantly lowered scalp clonality and expanded CD8+ clones among the top 100.

Points on this clone: Antigen specificity is unknown.

Treatment meaning: oral pan-JAK inhibitor, 5-10 mg twice daily. Trimming cost V 4 bases and J 7 bases, with 17 bases left between them. Germline loops: CDR1 SGDLS, CDR2 YYNGEE. This CDR3 has 14 residues. cDNA serving as the sequencing template came from extracted, reverse transcribed RNA. The table came from immunoSEQ multiplex PCR; TCRdb's copy has only in-frame clones and leaves some out. This repertoire shows around 180,000 clones, about three fifths found once; its top ten account for approximately 1.3%. The chain joins TRBV9 to TRBJ1-2; possible D gene TRBD1, 5 bases. The input for sequencing was CD4+ T cells sorted from blood, taken around week 49, from a patient treated with tofacitinib. This TCR was sampled from a human donor with alopecia areata. This CDR3 reads CASSPWRGTVGYTF. As DNA, the CDR3 is TGTGCCAGCAGCCCCTGGCGGGGGACGGTTGGCTACACCTTC.